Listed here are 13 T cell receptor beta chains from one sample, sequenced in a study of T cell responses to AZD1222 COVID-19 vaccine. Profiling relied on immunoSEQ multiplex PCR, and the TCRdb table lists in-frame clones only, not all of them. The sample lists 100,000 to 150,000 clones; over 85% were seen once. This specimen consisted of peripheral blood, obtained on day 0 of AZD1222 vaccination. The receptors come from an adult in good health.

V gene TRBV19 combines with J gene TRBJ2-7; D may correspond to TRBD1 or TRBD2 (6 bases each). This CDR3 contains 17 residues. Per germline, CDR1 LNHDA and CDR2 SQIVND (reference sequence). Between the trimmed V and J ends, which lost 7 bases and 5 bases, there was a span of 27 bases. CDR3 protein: CASMRGDDEGFKDEQYF. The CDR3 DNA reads TGTGCCAGTATGAGGGGGGACGACGAAGGGTTCAAGGACGAGCAGTACTTC. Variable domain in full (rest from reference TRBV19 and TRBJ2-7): DGGITQSPKYLFRKEGQNVTLSCEQNLNHDAMYWYRQDPGQGLRLIYYSQIVNDFQKGDIAEGYSVSREKKESFPLTVTSAQKNPTAFYLCASMRGDDEGFKDEQYFGPGTRLTVT.

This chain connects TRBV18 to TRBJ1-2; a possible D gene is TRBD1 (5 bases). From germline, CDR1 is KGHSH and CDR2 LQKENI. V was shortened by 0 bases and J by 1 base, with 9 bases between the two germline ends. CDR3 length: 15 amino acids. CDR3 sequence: CASSPPVGDNYGYTF. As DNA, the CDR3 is TGTGCCAGCTCACCACCGGTAGGGGATAACTATGGCTACACCTTC.

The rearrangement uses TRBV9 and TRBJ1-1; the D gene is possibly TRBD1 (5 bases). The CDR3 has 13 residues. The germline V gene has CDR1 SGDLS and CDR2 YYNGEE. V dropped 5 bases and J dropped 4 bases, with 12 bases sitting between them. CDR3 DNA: TGTGCCAGCAGTCGGGGCCTTTCCACTGAAGCTTTCTTT. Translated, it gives CASSRGLSTEAFF.

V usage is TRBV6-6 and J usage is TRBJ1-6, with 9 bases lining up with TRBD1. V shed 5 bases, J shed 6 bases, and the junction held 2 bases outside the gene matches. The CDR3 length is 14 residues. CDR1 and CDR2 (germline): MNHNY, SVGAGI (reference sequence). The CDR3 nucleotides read TGTGCCAGCAGTCCGGGACAGGGTAATTCACCCCTCCACTTT. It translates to CASSPGQGNSPLHF.

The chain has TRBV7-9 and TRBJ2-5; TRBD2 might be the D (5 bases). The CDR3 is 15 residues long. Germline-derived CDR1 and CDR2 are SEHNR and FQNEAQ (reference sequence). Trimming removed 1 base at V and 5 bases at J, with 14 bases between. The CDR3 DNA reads TGTGCCAGCAGCTTAGTCGGCGGGCCTAGGGAGACCCAGTACTTC. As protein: CASSLVGGPRETQYF.

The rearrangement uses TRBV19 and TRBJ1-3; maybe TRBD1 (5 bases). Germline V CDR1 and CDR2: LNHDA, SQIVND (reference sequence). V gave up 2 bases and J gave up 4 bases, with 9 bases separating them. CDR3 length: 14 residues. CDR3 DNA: TGTGCCAGTAGTATAACCGGGGGAGGAAACACCATATATTTT. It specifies CASSITGGGNTIYF.

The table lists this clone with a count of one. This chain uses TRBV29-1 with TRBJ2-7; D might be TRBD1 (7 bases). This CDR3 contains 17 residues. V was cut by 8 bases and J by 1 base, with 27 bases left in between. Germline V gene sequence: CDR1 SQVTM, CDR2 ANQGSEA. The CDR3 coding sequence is TGCAGCCCTCTCTGCAGGGGGGAACTGGGGGGTTCCTACGAGCAGTACTTC. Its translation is CSPLCRGELGGSYEQYF.

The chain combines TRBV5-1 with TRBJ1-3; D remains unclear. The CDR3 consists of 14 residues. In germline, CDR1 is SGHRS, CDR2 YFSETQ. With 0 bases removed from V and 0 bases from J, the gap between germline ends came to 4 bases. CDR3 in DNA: TGCGCCAGCAGCTTGGAGTTCTCTGGAAACACCATATATTTT. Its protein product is CASSLEFSGNTIYF. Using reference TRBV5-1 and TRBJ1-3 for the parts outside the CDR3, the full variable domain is KAGVTQTPRYLIKTRGQQVTLSCSPISGHRSVSWYQQTPGQGLQFLFEYFSETQRNKGNFPGRFSGRQFSNSRSEMNVSTLELGDSALYLCASSLEFSGNTIYFGEGSWLTVV.

The CDR3 sequence is CASSSGPYEQYF. As DNA, the CDR3 is TGTGCCAGTAGTAGCGGGCCCTACGAGCAGTACTTC. The chain is built from TRBV19 and TRBJ2-7; perhaps TRBD2 as D (5 bases). The CDR3 contains 12 residues. Germline V CDR1 and CDR2: LNHDA, SQIVND (reference sequence). V was clipped by 4 bases and J by 2 bases, with 6 bases between them.

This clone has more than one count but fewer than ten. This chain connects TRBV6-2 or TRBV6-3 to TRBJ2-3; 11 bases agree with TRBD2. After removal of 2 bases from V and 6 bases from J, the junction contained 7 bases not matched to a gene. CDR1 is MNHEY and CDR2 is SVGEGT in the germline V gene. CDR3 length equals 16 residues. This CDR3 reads CASSYPSGRSPDTQYF. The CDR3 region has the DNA TGTGCCAGCAGTTACCCTAGCGGGAGGTCCCCCGATACGCAGTATTTT.

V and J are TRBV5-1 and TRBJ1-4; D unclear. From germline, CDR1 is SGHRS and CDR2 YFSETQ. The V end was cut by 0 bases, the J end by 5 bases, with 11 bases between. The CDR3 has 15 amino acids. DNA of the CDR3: TGCGCCAGCAGCTTGGGGCCAGGCGCAAATGAAAAACTGTTTTTT. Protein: CASSLGPGANEKLFF.

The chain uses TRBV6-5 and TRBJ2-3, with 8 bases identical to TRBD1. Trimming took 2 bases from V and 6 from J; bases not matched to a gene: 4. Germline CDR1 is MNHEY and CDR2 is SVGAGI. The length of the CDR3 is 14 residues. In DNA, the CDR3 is TGTGCCAGCAGTTACAGGACAGGGTCGGATACGCAGTATTTT. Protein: CASSYRTGSDTQYF.

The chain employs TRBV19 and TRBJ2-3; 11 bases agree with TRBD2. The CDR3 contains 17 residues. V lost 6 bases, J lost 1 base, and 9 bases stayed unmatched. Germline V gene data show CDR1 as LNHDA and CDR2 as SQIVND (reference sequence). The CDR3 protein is CASRSISLAGGTDTQYF. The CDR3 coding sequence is TGTGCCAGTAGATCGATCTCACTAGCGGGAGGCACAGATACGCAGTATTTT.